This T cell receptor (beta chain) is drawn from a study of cytomegalovirus exposure and HLA in healthy donors. Researchers ran the PCR with 60 Vbeta and 13 Jbeta primers. This table comes from immunoSEQ multiplex PCR, and its TCRdb copy is limited to in-frame clones, with some not included. The sample lists about 80,000 clones, 62% seen once, with approximately 4% in the top ten. The receptor comes from a male donor in good health and CMV-seropositive. Sequencing was done on a sample of PBMCs.

The CDR3 loop reads CASSLPGGFGNQPQHF. The CDR3 nucleotides are TGTGCCAGCAGTTTACCCGGGGGTTTTGGCAATCAGCCCCAGCATTTT. V and J are TRBV28 and TRBJ1-5; a possible D gene is TRBD1 (5 bases). Trimming removed 2 bases at V and 2 bases at J, with 13 bases between. Germline CDR1 MDHEN, CDR2 SYDVKM. The CDR3 extends over 16 amino acids.